The 23 T cell receptor beta chains listed next were all sequenced from one sample in a study of identical twins. Via MiXCR, TCRdb re-called the 5' RACE reads, giving one row per CDR3 protein. This table holds roughly 630,000 distinct CDR3 sequences, roughly 6.6% found once. These data were likewise used in another study, on yellow fever vaccine responses in identical twins.

Sequenced: PBMCs. The source is a woman aged 18-29 years in good health.

The rearrangement uses TRBV4-1 and TRBJ2-7; TRBD1 agrees at 8 bases. This CDR3 has 15 residues. In germline, CDR1 is MGHRA, CDR2 YSYEKL. Trimming took 0 bases from V and 3 from J; bases not matched to a gene: 4. The CDR3 loop reads CASSQEPGQVYEQYF. Written as DNA, the CDR3 is TGCGCCAGCAGCCAAGAGCCGGGACAGGTCTACGAGCAGTACTTC.

This clonotype was recorded at least ten times. The chain employs TRBV12-3 or TRBV12-4 and TRBJ1-1; D is unclear. The V and J ends lost 6 bases and 5 bases respectively, with 10 bases between them. The CDR3 covers 12 residues. The CDR3 reads CASSAGTTEAFF. CDR3 bases: TGTGCCAGCAGCGCGGGTACGACTGAAGCTTTCTTT.

The chain is built from TRBV5-1 and TRBJ2-7, with no clear D. Between the trimmed V and J ends, which lost 1 base and 6 bases, there was a span of 8 bases. Germline V gene sequence: CDR1 SGHRS, CDR2 YFSETQ. The CDR3 totals 12 residues. The CDR3 reads CASSLSSSEQYV. CDR3 DNA sequence: TGCGCCAGCAGCTTGTCCTCATCCGAGCAGTACGTC.

This clonotype has ten or more counts. The chain recombines TRBV10-1 with TRBJ2-1; D unclear. This CDR3 is 12 amino acids long. With 3 bases removed from V and 9 bases from J, the gap between germline ends came to 9 bases. Germline values: CDR1 WNHNN, CDR2 SYGVQD (reference sequence). The CDR3 sequence: CASSDQSSEQFF. The CDR3 bases are TGCGCCAGCAGTGACCAGTCTAGTGAGCAGTTCTTC.

In this sample, this clonotype turned up a few times. V gene TRBV20-1 combines with J gene TRBJ1-1; 7 bases line up with TRBD1. Per the germline V gene, CDR1 is DFQATT and CDR2 is SNEGSKA (reference sequence). The CDR3 length is 18 residues. The V and J ends lost 6 bases and 2 bases, in that order; junction bases with no gene match: 21. The chain's CDR3 is CSALGDSGGWGLNTEAFF. The CDR3 region has the DNA TGCAGTGCCCTCGGTGACTCAGGGGGATGGGGCTTAAACACTGAAGCTTTCTTT.

The genes are TRBV6-2 or TRBV6-3 and TRBJ2-1, with TRBD2 identical over 9 bases. CDR1 is MNHEY, CDR2 SVGEGT, per germline. The CDR3 has 16 amino acids. V lost 6 bases and J lost 3; bases outside the gene matches: 9. The CDR3 reads CASREGGRVGYNEQFF. For the CDR3, the DNA is TGTGCCAGCAGAGAAGGCGGGAGGGTTGGCTACAATGAGCAGTTCTTC.

This clonotype came up a few times. The genes are TRBV20-1 and TRBJ2-2; D is unclear. Trimming pared 5 bases from V and 4 bases from J, leaving 8 bases between. This CDR3 comprises 12 residues. Germline lookup yields CDR1 DFQATT and CDR2 SNEGSKA (reference sequence). The CDR3 reads CSAFLRTGELFF. DNA of the CDR3: TGCAGTGCTTTTCTACGCACCGGGGAGCTGTTTTTT.

Here the CDR3 DNA reads TGCGCCAGCAGCTTGGAGGGCTACGTCTTCGATGAGCAGTTCTTC. Translation: CASSLEGYVFDEQFF. This chain links TRBV5-1 with TRBJ2-1; no clear D gene. Germline loops: CDR1 SGHRS, CDR2 YFSETQ. Trimming took 0 bases from V and 8 from J, leaving 15 bases between them. There are 15 residues in the CDR3.

This clonotype was counted at least ten times. The chain joins TRBV14 to TRBJ2-4; tentative D call: TRBD2 (6 bases). Germline CDR1 reads SGHDN; CDR2 reads FVKESK. The CDR3 spans 13 residues. The V and J ends lost 0 bases and 16 bases respectively, with 16 bases between them. The CDR3 DNA sequence: TGTGCCAGCAGCCAAGATCTGCGGGGCGAAGTCTACTTC. Amino acid sequence: CASSQDLRGEVYF.

V usage is TRBV12-3 or TRBV12-4 and J usage is TRBJ2-7; 11 bases are a match to TRBD2. After removal of 0 bases from V and 5 bases from J, the junction contained 12 bases not matched to a gene. The CDR3 length is 18 residues. CDR3 nucleotides: TGTGCCAGCAGTTTAGCGCGAGGACTAGCGGGCCATCACGACGAGCAGTACTTC. This codes for CASSLARGLAGHHDEQYF.

At least ten counts were recorded for this clonotype. The chain joins TRBV24-1 to TRBJ2-1; D gene unclear. CDR3 length: 13 residues. Between the trimmed V and J ends, which lost 6 bases and 7 bases, there was a span of 12 bases. From germline, CDR1 is KGHDR and CDR2 SFDVKD. In nucleotides, the CDR3 is TGTGCCACCAGTTCGTCTGTGGTAAATGAGCAGTTCTTC. The encoded protein is CATSSSVVNEQFF.

This clonotype was observed a handful of times. The rearrangement joins TRBV5-1 to TRBJ1-6, with D possibly being TRBD1 (5 bases). This CDR3 has 15 amino acids. CDR1 is SGHRS and CDR2 is YFSETQ in the germline V gene. V dropped 0 bases and J dropped 7 bases, with 11 bases sitting between them. CDR3 in amino acids: CASSLAPGPNSPLHF. The CDR3, as DNA: TGCGCCAGCAGCTTGGCCCCAGGGCCGAATTCACCCCTCCACTTT. Full variable domain (rest looked up from reference TRBV5-1 and TRBJ1-6): KAGVTQTPRYLIKTRGQQVTLSCSPISGHRSVSWYQQTPGQGLQFLFEYFSETQRNKGNFPGRFSGRQFSNSRSEMNVSTLELGDSALYLCASSLAPGPNSPLHFGNGTRLTVT.

This clonotype has more than one count but fewer than ten. This CDR3 is CASSFGTQGETQYF. CDR3 in DNA: TGTGCCAGCAGCTTTGGGACGCAGGGGGAGACCCAGTACTTC. This rearrangement joins TRBV5-6 to TRBJ2-5; a weak D match, TRBD1 (6 bases). The V gene lost 2 bases and the J gene lost 5 bases, with 13 bases spanning the gap. CDR3 length: 14 residues. CDR1 SGHDT and CDR2 YYEEEE come from the germline V gene.

The sample holds many counts of this clonotype. The chain uses TRBV20-1 and TRBJ2-5; 7 nucleotides match TRBD2. CDR3 length: 13 residues. The V gene end was trimmed by 3 bases and the J gene end by 2 bases; junction bases not matched to a gene: 3. Per germline, CDR1 DFQATT and CDR2 SNEGSKA (reference sequence). CDR3 nucleotides: TGCAGTGCTAGGCCCGGGGGGCAAGAGACCCAGTACTTC. Translation: CSARPGGQETQYF.

A word on this clonotype: Germline is not matched at one junction end, which may reflect a read error. The chain combines TRBV5-1 with TRBJ1-1; D is unclear. The germline gives CDR1 SGHRS, CDR2 YFSETQ. This CDR3 spans 14 amino acids. CDR3 loop: CASNLDPPGTEAFF. CDR3 coding DNA: TGCGCCAGCAACTTGGACCCGCCAGGCACTGAAGCTTTCTTT.

This clonotype was counted a few times. The chain carries TRBV27 and TRBJ1-5; tentative D call: TRBD1 (6 bases). Germline CDR1 and CDR2: MNHEY and SMNVEV (reference sequence). V lost 4 bases, J lost 0 bases, and 13 bases lay in between. The CDR3 totals 16 residues. DNA of the CDR3: TGTGCCAGCAGTTCTTCATGGACAGCTAGCAATCAGCCCCAGCATTTT. Translation: CASSSSWTASNQPQHF.

This sequence joins TRBV5-1 and TRBJ2-5; no definite D call. Germline assignment: CDR1 SGHRS and CDR2 YFSETQ. The CDR3 spans 14 residues. V dropped 1 base and J dropped 4 bases, with 11 bases sitting between them. CDR3 region: CASSLLMGLETQYF. The DNA of the CDR3 is TGCGCCAGCAGCTTGCTGATGGGCCTAGAGACCCAGTACTTC.

This chain uses TRBV7-9 with TRBJ2-7, with 7 positions matching TRBD2. The CDR3 is 17 amino acids. Trimming at V came to 1 base and at J to 2 bases, leaving 11 bases not matched to a gene. In germline, CDR1 is SEHNR, CDR2 FQNEAQ (reference sequence). Here the CDR3 reads CASSLGTGGGSTYEQYF. As DNA, the CDR3 is TGTGCCAGCAGCTTAGGGACGGGCGGGGGATCTACCTACGAGCAGTACTTC.

The chain is built from TRBV5-1 and TRBJ2-1, with D tentatively TRBD1 (6 bases). Germline CDR1 and CDR2: SGHRS and YFSETQ. Trimming stripped 1 base from V and 8 bases from J, with 13 bases between. The length of the CDR3 is 14 residues. This CDR3 is CASSLLGGLDEQFF. CDR3 bases: TGCGCCAGCAGCTTGCTAGGGGGTTTGGATGAGCAGTTCTTC.

This clonotype was counted ten times or more. The chain joins TRBV10-3 to TRBJ2-3, with D possibly being TRBD1 or TRBD2 (5 bases each). Germline values: CDR1 ENHRY, CDR2 SYGVKD. V was shortened by 2 bases and J by 4 bases, with 13 bases between the two germline ends. The CDR3 covers 15 residues. The CDR3 bases are TGTGCCATCAGTGAGGGGGACCGGAGTCCAGATACGCAGTATTTT. Translation gives CAISEGDRSPDTQYF.

This clonotype appeared many times. The V call is TRBV10-2, the J call TRBJ2-3, with D unclear. The CDR3 is made up of 14 amino acids. The ends were cut back, 3 bases at V and 0 bases at J, with 7 bases in the middle. CDR1 WSHSY and CDR2 SAAADI come from the germline V gene. The CDR3 region is CASSDRSSTDTQYF. The CDR3 DNA follows: TGCGCCAGCAGTGATCGGAGCAGCACAGATACGCAGTATTTT.

V gene TRBV15 combines with J gene TRBJ2-3; 9 nucleotides align to TRBD1. CDR3 length: 16 residues. V gave up 3 bases and J gave up 0 bases; unmatched junction bases: 4. The V gene's germline CDR1 is LNHNV and CDR2 YYDKDF (reference sequence). The CDR3 loop is CATSRDRGPSTDTQYF. The DNA for the CDR3 is TGTGCCACCAGCAGGGACAGGGGCCCGAGCACAGATACGCAGTATTTT.

This clonotype was recorded a few times. This chain joins TRBV12-3 or TRBV12-4 and TRBJ1-2, with 8 bases lining up with TRBD1. The CDR3 extends over 16 amino acids. J lost 3 bases, V lost 4 bases, and 10 bases had no gene match. In nucleotides, the CDR3 is TGTGCCAGCAGTTCAGGGGGCGCCGGCCCATACTATGGCTACACCTTC. The encoded protein is CASSSGGAGPYYGYTF.